This TCR beta chain was identified in a study of human T cells and chemical hapten exposure. Within the library, unique molecular identifiers were attached to each individual cDNA molecule. In TCRdb, the 5' RACE reads were re-called with MiXCR into one record per CDR3 protein. The table shows some 150,000 distinct CDR3 sequences, with about 4.3% occurring only once. This clonotype was recorded many times. The CDR3 totals 15 residues. The V gene end was trimmed by 4 bases and the J gene end by 4 bases; junction bases not matched to a gene: 9. Germline CDR1 is MNHEY and CDR2 is SVGAGI. Unfractionated whole blood served as the source for total RNA extraction.

This chain links TRBV6-5 with TRBJ1-1, with 7 nucleotides matching TRBD1. This receptor was identified in a female donor in good health. CDR3 in amino acids: CASSLRRRDSTEAFF. CDR3 nucleotides: TGTGCCAGCAGTTTACGCCGCCGGGACAGCACTGAAGCTTTCTTT.